The present T cell receptor (beta chain) was sequenced within a study of T cells after yellow fever vaccination. TCRdb called the 5' RACE reads again in MiXCR, with one record for every CDR3 protein. This sample has 300,000 to 400,000 distinct CDR3 sequences; roughly an eighth occur once, and the top ten carry about 3%. The CDR3 length is 14 residues. Germline CDR1 reads WNHNN; CDR2 reads SYGVQD (reference sequence). V was pared by 3 bases and J by 4 bases, with 2 bases of the junction left unmatched. This clonotype was recorded a few times. This clonotype was sampled from a man aged 18-30 years who received the YFV17D yellow fever vaccine. This material consisted of CD4+ T cells sorted from PBMCs, taken 15 days after the yellow fever booster vaccination. V is TRBV10-1 and J is TRBJ2-5, with TRBD2 identical over 10 bases. The CDR3 sequence is CASSDSGGRETQYF. DNA for the CDR3: TGCGCCAGCAGTGATAGCGGGGGGCGAGAGACCCAGTACTTC.